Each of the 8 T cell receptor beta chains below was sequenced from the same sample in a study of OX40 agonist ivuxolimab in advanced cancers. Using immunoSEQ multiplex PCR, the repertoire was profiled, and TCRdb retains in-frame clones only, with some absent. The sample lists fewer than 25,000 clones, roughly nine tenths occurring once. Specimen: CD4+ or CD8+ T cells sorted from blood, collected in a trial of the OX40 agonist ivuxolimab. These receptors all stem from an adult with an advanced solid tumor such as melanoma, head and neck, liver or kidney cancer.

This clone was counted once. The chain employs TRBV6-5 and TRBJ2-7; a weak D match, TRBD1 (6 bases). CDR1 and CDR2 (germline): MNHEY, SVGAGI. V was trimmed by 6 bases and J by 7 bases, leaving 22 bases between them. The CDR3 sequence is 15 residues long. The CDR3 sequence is CASRSPGTYGREQYF. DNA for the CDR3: TGTGCCAGCAGGTCCCCAGGGACATATGGACGAGAGCAGTACTTC.

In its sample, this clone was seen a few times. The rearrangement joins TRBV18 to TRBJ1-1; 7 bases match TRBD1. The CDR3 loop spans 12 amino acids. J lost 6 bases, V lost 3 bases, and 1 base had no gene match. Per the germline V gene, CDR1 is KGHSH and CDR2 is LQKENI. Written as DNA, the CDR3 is TGTGCCAGCTCACCTGGACAGGCTGAAGCTTTCTTT. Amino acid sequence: CASSPGQAEAFF.

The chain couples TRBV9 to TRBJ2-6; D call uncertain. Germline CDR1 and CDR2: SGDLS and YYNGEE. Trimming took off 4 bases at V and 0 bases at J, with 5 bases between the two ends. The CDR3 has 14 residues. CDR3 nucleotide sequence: TGTGCCAGCAGCCCCCCCTCTGGGGCCAACGTCCTGACTTTC. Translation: CASSPPSGANVLTF.

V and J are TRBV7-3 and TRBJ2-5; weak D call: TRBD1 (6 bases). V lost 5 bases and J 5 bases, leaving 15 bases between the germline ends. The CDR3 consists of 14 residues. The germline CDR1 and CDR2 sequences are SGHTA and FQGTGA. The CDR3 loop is CASSVAGAGETQYF. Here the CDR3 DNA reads TGTGCCAGCAGCGTTGCAGGGGCTGGGGAGACCCAGTACTTC.

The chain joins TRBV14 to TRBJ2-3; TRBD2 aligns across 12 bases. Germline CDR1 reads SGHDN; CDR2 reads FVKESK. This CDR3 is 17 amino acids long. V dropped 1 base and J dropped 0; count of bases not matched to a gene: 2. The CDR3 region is CASSQVTSGSSTDTQYF. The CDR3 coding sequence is TGTGCCAGCAGCCAAGTGACTAGCGGGAGTAGCACAGATACGCAGTATTTT.

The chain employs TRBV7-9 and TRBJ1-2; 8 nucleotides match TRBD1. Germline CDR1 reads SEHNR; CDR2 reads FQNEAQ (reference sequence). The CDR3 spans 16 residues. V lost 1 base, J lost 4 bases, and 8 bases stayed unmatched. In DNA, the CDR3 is TGTGCCAGCAGCTTAGGAGCAGGGGGCTTCGGCTATGGCTACACCTTC. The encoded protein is CASSLGAGGFGYGYTF.

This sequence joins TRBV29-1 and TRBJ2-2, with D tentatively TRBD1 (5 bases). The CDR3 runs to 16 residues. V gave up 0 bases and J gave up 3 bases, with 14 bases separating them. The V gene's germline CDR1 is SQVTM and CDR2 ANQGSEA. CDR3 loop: CSVEDHGDSYTGELFF. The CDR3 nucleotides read TGCAGCGTTGAAGATCATGGAGACAGTTACACCGGGGAGCTGTTTTTT.

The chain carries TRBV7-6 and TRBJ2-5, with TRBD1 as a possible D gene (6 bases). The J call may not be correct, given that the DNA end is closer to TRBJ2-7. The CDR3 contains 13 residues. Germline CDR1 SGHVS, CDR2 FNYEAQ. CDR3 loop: CASSSAQGYEQYF. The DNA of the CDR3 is TGTGCCAGCAGCTCGGCCCAGGGGTACGAGCAGTACTTC.